Listed below are T cell receptor beta chains from one sample, sequenced in a study of blood T cell repertoires in COVID-19. Profiling relied on immunoSEQ multiplex PCR, and the TCRdb table lists in-frame clones only, not all of them. The table has fewer than 200,000 clones, 65% to 85% seen once. Sequencing was carried out using peripheral blood. These receptors came from a man aged 70-80 years with active or convalescent COVID-19. Both conserved end residues are part of each CDR3. A D gene is named only where the DNA matches it firmly. Size is omitted from some rows. Given values are once, few, many or a class for expanded clones.

D gene	J gene	V gene	clone size	CDR3 protein	CDR3 DNA
TRBD1	TRBJ1-4	TRBV5-5	-	CASSFGGGANEKLFF	TGTGCCAGCAGCTTTGGAGGGGGCGCTAATGAAAAACTGTTTTTT
-	TRBJ1-1	TRBV13	-	CASSQHRTVLLMNTEAFF	TGTGCCAGCAGCCAACACAGGACAGTCCTTTTAATGAACACTGAAGCTTTCTTT
-	TRBJ1-2	TRBV20-1	-	CSASSSSGYTF	TGCAGTGCCTCATCATCGAGTGGCTACACCTTC
-	TRBJ1-5	TRBV19	few	CASSILPGYYSNQPQHF	TGTGCCAGTAGTATCCTTCCAGGGTACTATAGCAATCAGCCCCAGCATTTT
-	TRBJ1-5	TRBV2	-	CASSENRGANQPQHF	TGTGCCAGCAGTGAGAACCGCGGGGCTAACCAGCCCCAGCATTTT
-	TRBJ2-7	TRBV15	-	CATSRGGTGFPYEQYF	TGTGCCACCAGCAGAGGGGGCACAGGGTTCCCCTACGAGCAGTACTTC
TRBD2	TRBJ2-7	TRBV25-1	-	CASSESSGSTPEQYF	TGTGCCAGCAGTGAATCTAGCGGGAGTACCCCCGAGCAGTACTTC
TRBD1	TRBJ1-6	TRBV4-3	-	CASSEWGQGNSPLHF	TGCGCCAGCAGCGAATGGGGACAGGGAAATTCACCCCTCCACTTT
-	TRBJ1-5	TRBV9	-	CASSQGLNQPQHF	TGTGCCAGCAGTCAGGGACTAAATCAGCCCCAGCATTTT
TRBD2	TRBJ2-1	TRBV15	-	CATSRDPGLAGVLYNEQFF	TGTGCCACCAGCAGAGATCCGGGACTAGCGGGAGTACTCTACAATGAGCAGTTCTTC
-	TRBJ1-2	TRBV29-1	-	CSVEDLGGGYTF	TGCAGCGTTGAAGATCTGGGGGGTGGCTACACCTTC
-	TRBJ2-2	TRBV5-1	-	CASSFGETVRTGELFF	TGCGCCAGCAGCTTTGGGGAGACGGTTAGGACCGGGGAGCTGTTTTTT
-	TRBJ1-5	TRBV4-3	-	CASSHQLGGGGNQPQHF	TGCGCCAGCAGCCACCAACTGGGGGGGGGCGGCAATCAGCCCCAGCATTTT
-	TRBJ2-3	TRBV24-1	-	CATSDQGSSTDTQYF	TGTGCCACCAGTGACCAGGGGTCTAGCACAGATACGCAGTATTTT
-	TRBJ2-1	TRBV15	-	CATSRGPRGALLVEQFF	TGTGCCACCAGCCGGGGGCCCAGGGGGGCCCTACTCGTTGAGCAGTTCTTC
-	TRBJ1-4	TRBV18	-	CASSRKTATNEKLFF	TGTGCCAGCTCACGAAAGACAGCAACTAATGAAAAACTGTTTTTT
TRBD1	TRBJ1-4	TRBV30	-	CAWSLPGGGEKLFF	TGTGCCTGGAGTTTACCAGGGGGCGGTGAAAAACTGTTTTTT
-	TRBJ1-6	TRBV5-1	-	CASSLAGGERSPLHF	TGCGCCAGCAGCTTGGCCGGCGGGGAGCGGTCACCCCTCCACTTT
-	TRBJ1-2	TRBV6-5	-	CASSPSGTSGYTF	TGTGCCAGCAGTCCCTCAGGGACTTCTGGCTACACCTTC
-	TRBJ1-6	TRBV2	-	CASSERRELSSPLHF	TGTGCCAGCAGTGAACGCAGGGAACTGAGTTCACCCCTCCACTTT
-	TRBJ1-5	TRBV14	-	CASSQAPAIYREHQPQHF	TGTGCCAGCAGCCAAGCTCCGGCGATCTACAGGGAACATCAGCCCCAGCATTTT
TRBD2	TRBJ2-3	TRBV18	few	CASSPPSGRKDTQYF	TGTGCCAGCTCACCACCGAGCGGGAGAAAAGATACGCAGTATTTT
TRBD1	TRBJ1-1	TRBV18	-	CASSPTGADTEAFF	TGTGCCAGCTCACCTACAGGGGCGGACACTGAAGCTTTCTTT
TRBD2	TRBJ2-7	TRBV10-2	-	CASSEFIAGGNYEQYF	TGCGCCAGCAGTGAGTTTATAGCGGGAGGTAACTACGAGCAGTACTTC
TRBD1	TRBJ2-2	TRBV7-9	-	CASNDRGTNTGELFF	TGTGCCAGCAATGACAGGGGAACGAACACCGGGGAGCTGTTTTTT
TRBD1	TRBJ1-5	TRBV2	-	CASGTGGPQPQHF	TGTGCCAGCGGAACAGGGGGTCCTCAGCCCCAGCATTTT
TRBD1	TRBJ1-1	TRBV19	many	CASSSRTGARGTEAFF	TGTGCCAGTAGTTCCCGGACAGGGGCCAGGGGCACTGAAGCTTTCTTT
TRBD1	TRBJ1-4	TRBV5-5	-	CASSLDGTGVEKLFF	TGTGCCAGCAGCTTGGATGGGACAGGGGTTGAAAAACTGTTTTTT
-	TRBJ1-1	TRBV5-5	-	CASSLAAGLNTEAFF	TGTGCCAGCAGCTTGGCAGCAGGGCTGAACACTGAAGCTTTCTTT
-	TRBJ2-7	TRBV27	-	CASSLVRGIYEQYF	TGTGCCAGCAGTTTAGTCAGGGGTATCTACGAGCAGTACTTC
-	TRBJ1-2	TRBV5-1	many	CASSLELPENYGYTF	TGCGCCAGCAGCTTGGAGCTCCCGGAGAACTATGGCTACACCTTC
-	TRBJ2-3	TRBV10-3	-	CAISESGARTDTQYF	TGTGCCATCAGTGAGTCAGGGGCCCGCACAGATACGCAGTATTTT
-	TRBJ1-1	TRBV19	-	CASSVLGRLTEAFF	TGTGCCAGTAGTGTCCTGGGGCGGCTAACTGAAGCTTTCTTT
-	TRBJ1-6	TRBV6-5	-	CASSYSGGPNSPLHF	TGTGCCAGCAGTTACTCTGGCGGGCCAAATTCACCCCTCCACTTT
-	TRBJ1-1	TRBV27	-	CASSPRRPRSEAFF	TGTGCCAGCAGTCCCAGAAGGCCCCGGAGTGAAGCTTTCTTT
-	TRBJ2-1	TRBV5-1	-	CASSDGVRDEQFF	TGCGCCAGCAGCGACGGGGTACGCGATGAGCAGTTCTTC